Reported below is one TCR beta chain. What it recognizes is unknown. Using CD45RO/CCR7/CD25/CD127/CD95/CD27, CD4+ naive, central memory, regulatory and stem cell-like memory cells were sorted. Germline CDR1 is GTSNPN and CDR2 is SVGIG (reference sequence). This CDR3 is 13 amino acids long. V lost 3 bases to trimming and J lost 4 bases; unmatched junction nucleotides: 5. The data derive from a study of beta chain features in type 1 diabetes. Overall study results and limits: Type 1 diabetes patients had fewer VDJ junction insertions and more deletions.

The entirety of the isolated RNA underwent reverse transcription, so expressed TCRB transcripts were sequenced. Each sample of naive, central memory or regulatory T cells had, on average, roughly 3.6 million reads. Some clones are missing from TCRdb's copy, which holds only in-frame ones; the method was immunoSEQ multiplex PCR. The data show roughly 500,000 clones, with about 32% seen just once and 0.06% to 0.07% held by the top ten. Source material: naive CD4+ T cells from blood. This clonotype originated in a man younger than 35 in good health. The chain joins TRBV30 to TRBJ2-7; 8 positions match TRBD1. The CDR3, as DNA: TGTGCCTGGAGGAGGACAGGGAAATACGAGCAGTACTTC. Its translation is CAWRRTGKYEQYF.